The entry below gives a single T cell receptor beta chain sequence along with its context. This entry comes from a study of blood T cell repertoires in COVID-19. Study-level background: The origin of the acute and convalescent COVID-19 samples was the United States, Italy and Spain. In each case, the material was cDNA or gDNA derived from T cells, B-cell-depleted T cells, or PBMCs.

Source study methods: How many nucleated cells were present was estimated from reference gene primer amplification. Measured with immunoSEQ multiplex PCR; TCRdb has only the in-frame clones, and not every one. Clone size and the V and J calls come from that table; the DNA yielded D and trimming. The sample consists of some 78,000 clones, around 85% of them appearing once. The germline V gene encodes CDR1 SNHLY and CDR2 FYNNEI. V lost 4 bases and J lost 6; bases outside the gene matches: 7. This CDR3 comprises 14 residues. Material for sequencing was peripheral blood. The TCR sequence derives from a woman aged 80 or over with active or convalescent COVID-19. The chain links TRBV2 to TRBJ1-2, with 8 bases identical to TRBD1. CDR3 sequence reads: CASSVANRGDGYTF. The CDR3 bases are TGTGCCAGCAGTGTCGCCAACAGGGGGGATGGCTACACCTTC.